Presented here are 18 T cell receptor beta chains from one specimen sequenced in a study of tumor-infiltrating lymphocytes in primary liver carcinoma (dated by TCRdb to the late 2010s). TCRdb names Illumina HiSeq 2500 as the instrument used. A constant-region primer and ProtoScript II reverse transcriptase were used to reverse-transcribe TCRbeta-specific cDNA from 500 ng total RNA. Construction of the TCRbeta libraries relied on three nested rounds of multiplex PCR, following a slightly modified ARM-PCR procedure. Each of the first two PCR rounds ran for approximately 9 cycles using multiplex TRBV1-TRBV30 forward primers together with a Cbeta reverse primer. The raw public data were reprocessed by TCRdb itself: fastp quality trimming at Q25, MiXCR clonotype calling, in-frame beta chains only. Under each unique CDR3 protein, matching rows form one entry showing the most common genes and DNA. For this sample the table gives 300,000 to 400,000 distinct CDR3 sequences, of which about 65% were detected only once. The ten largest clones take up 5.5% to 7% of the sample.

Blood RNA was extracted from unsorted whole blood with TRIzol reagent; germline DNA came from the DNeasy Blood & Tissue kit. The specimen was peripheral blood. The receptors were sampled from a middle-aged man with primary liver carcinoma and hepatitis B virus infection.

With respect to this clonotype: One end of the junction fails to match germline, which may point to a read error. The rearrangement links TRBV6-6 to TRBJ1-5; TRBD1 agrees at 7 bases. The length of the CDR3 is 16 residues. Germline CDR1 is MNHNY and CDR2 is SVGAGI (reference sequence). CDR3 amino acids: CASSYSSGGGNQSQHF. The CDR3, as DNA: TGTGCCAGTAGTTACTCGTCAGGAGGGGGCAATCAGTCCCAGCATTTT.

For this clonotype: Germline is not matched at one junction end, which may reflect a read error. The V and J genes are TRBV10-3 and TRBJ2-1; TRBD2 matches at 8 bases. Germline V gene data show CDR1 as ENHRY and CDR2 as SYGVKD. The CDR3 runs to 18 residues. The CDR3 DNA follows: TGTGCCGTCAGTGAGTCGGGGGTAGCGGGAAGCTCCTACAATGAGCAGTTCTTC. It yields the protein CAVSESGVAGSSYNEQFF.

The chain uses TRBV12-3 or TRBV12-4 and TRBJ1-1; D remains unclear. This CDR3 is built from 13 residues. Trimming cost V 7 bases and J 2 bases, with 11 bases left between them. The CDR3 loop reads CASNGQRNTEAFF. CDR3 sequence (DNA): TGTGCCAGCAACGGGCAGAGAAACACTGAAGCTTTCTTT.

With respect to this clonotype: A much larger clone lies one base from this, so it may be a read error. V is TRBV6-5 and J is TRBJ1-6; D gene ambiguous. Germline CDR1 and CDR2: MNHEY and SVGAGI. The CDR3 totals 12 residues. The CDR3 protein is CASRVGNSPLDF. For the CDR3, the DNA is TGTGCCAGCAGGGTCGGAAATTCACCCCTCGACTTT.

With regard to this clonotype: With a much larger clone just one base away, this may be a read error. V is TRBV4-1 and J is TRBJ2-3; D perhaps matches TRBD2 (5 bases). The CDR3 is 17 amino acids. The V gene's germline CDR1 is MGHRA and CDR2 YSYEKL. The CDR3 sequence: CASSQDGTYPSTDAQYF. The CDR3 nucleotides are TGCGCCAGCAGCCAAGATGGCACTTATCCTAGCACAGATGCGCAGTATTTT.

On this clonotype itself: One end of the junction does not line up with germline, which may come from a read error. V gene TRBV11-2 combines with J gene TRBJ1-5; D is perhaps TRBD1 (6 bases). CDR1 and CDR2 from the germline V gene are SGHAT and FQNNGV. The CDR3 contains 15 residues. The CDR3 nucleotides read TGTGTCAGCAGCTTAGAGGGGAGGGGGGACCAGCCCCAGCGTTTT. Translated, it gives CVSSLEGRGDQPQRF.

Concerning this clonotype: Sequence at one end of the junction differs from germline and may be a read error. The rearrangement links TRBV6-5 to TRBJ2-7; D might be TRBD1 (5 bases). CDR1 MNHEY and CDR2 SVGAGI come from the germline V gene. The CDR3 runs 13 residues. The CDR3 spells CASSFQGSYEQCF. In nucleotides, the CDR3 is TGTGCCAGCAGCTTCCAGGGATCCTACGAGCAGTGCTTC.

As regards this clonotype: Just one base apart from a much larger clone, this may be a read error. J is TRBJ2-3 and V is TRBV12-3 or TRBV12-4; TRBD1 is a possible D gene (6 bases). This CDR3 comprises 16 residues. In DNA, the CDR3 is TGTGCCAGCGGTTTATCCCACAGGGTGGCCACAGATACGCAGTATTTT. Its protein is CASGLSHRVATDTQYF.

Of note for this clonotype: This sequence may be a read error, since a much larger clone differs from it by one base. This chain links TRBV12-3 or TRBV12-4 with TRBJ2-7; D may be TRBD1 (5 bases). Trimming stripped 1 base from V and 8 bases from J, with 15 bases between. This CDR3 region has 14 residues. This CDR3 reads CASSLVQTDGQQYF. The CDR3 nucleotides read TGTGCCAGCAGTTTAGTACAGACAGACGGCCAGCAGTACTTC.

Of note for this clonotype: A much larger clone differs by one base, so this may be a read error. The chain carries TRBV12-3 or TRBV12-4 and TRBJ2-1; TRBD2 aligns across 7 bases. This CDR3 is 15 amino acids long. The DNA for the CDR3 is TGTGCCAGCAGGGGTAGCGGGTCCTCCTGCAATGAGCAGTTCTTC. Its protein product is CASRGSGSSCNEQFF.

Turning to this clonotype: One end of the junction is discordant with germline, which a read error may explain. This chain joins TRBV28 and TRBJ2-1, with a tentative D call TRBD2 (6 bases). Germline CDR1 MDHEN, CDR2 SYDVKM. The CDR3 contains 14 residues. This CDR3 reads CVSSFLAGYNEQFF. CDR3 nucleotides: TGTGTCAGCAGTTTCCTTGCGGGATACAATGAGCAGTTCTTC.

The chain employs TRBV11-2 and TRBJ2-1; D gene ambiguous. The CDR3 totals 16 residues. The V and J ends lost 7 bases and 2 bases respectively, with 18 bases between them. Germline assignment: CDR1 SGHAT and CDR2 FQNNGV. CDR3 in DNA: TGTGCCAGCACCACCACCCCGCTCGGCCCCTACAATGAGCAGTTCTTC. It is translated as CASTTTPLGPYNEQFF.

In the case of this clonotype: Relative to the germline gene, one junction end is altered; a read error may explain this. V and J are TRBV6-2 or TRBV6-3 and TRBJ1-4; D call uncertain. The CDR3 is 18 residues long. The germline CDR1 and CDR2 sequences are MNHEY and SVGEGT. The CDR3 coding sequence is TGTGCCAGCAGTTACTCGACAAAACAGCGCGCCGGTAATGAAAAACTGCTTTTT. Its translation is CASSYSTKQRAGNEKLLF.

This chain connects TRBV11-3 to TRBJ2-3; 13 bases line up with TRBD2. The CDR3 length is 15 residues. V lost 5 bases, J lost 10 bases, and 9 bases stayed unmatched. CDR1 is SGHNT and CDR2 is YENEEA in the germline V gene. The CDR3 nucleotides read TGTGCCAGCAGCACTAGCGGGAGGGCCCCAGGTCCGCAGTATTTT. Residues: CASSTSGRAPGPQYF. Based on the CDR3 plus reference TRBV11-3 and TRBJ2-3, the full variable domain is EAGVVQSPRYKIIEKKQPVAFWCNPISGHNTLYWYLQNLGQGPELLIRYENEEAVDDSQLPKDRFSAERLKGVDSTLKIQPAELGDSAVYLCASSTSGRAPGPQYFGPGTRLTVL.

In this sample, this clonotype turned up a few times. The chain recombines TRBV5-4 with TRBJ1-3; 7 bases line up with TRBD1. The V gene's germline CDR1 is SGHNT and CDR2 YYREEE (reference sequence). Trimming cost V 4 bases and J 8 bases; bases outside gene matches: 9. The CDR3 has 14 residues. The CDR3 protein is CASSQTGTAHTIYF. Written as DNA, the CDR3 is TGTGCCAGCAGCCAGACAGGGACTGCGCACACCATATATTTT.

Note on this clonotype: An end of the junction differs from the germline gene, which may be a read error. The rearrangement uses TRBV4-2 and TRBJ2-6; maybe TRBD1 (5 bases). The CDR3 has 16 residues. In germline, CDR1 is LGHNA, CDR2 YNFKEQ. The CDR3 nucleotides are TGCGCCAGCAGCCAAGGAGCGCTCTCTGGGGCCAACATCCTGACTTTC. Protein: CASSQGALSGANILTF.

This clonotype was observed a handful of times. Since a much larger clone is just one base distant, this may be a read error. J is TRBJ2-6 and V is TRBV6-1; D is uncertain. The CDR3 totals 11 residues. From germline, CDR1 is MNHNS and CDR2 SASEGT. CDR3 region: CVSSGANVLTF. The CDR3 nucleotides are TGTGTCAGCAGTGGGGCCAACGTCCTGACTTTC.

The genes are TRBV21-1 and TRBJ2-7; TRBD2, the table's D call, lacks a check against the DNA. TRBV21-1 constitutes a pseudogene. CDR3 length equals 12 residues. The CDR3 loop reads CASSSELDEQYF. The CDR3 bases are TGTGCCAGCAGCAGTGAACTAGACGAGCAGTACTTC.